This TCR beta chain was profiled in a study of a mutant IDH1 vaccine in newly diagnosed glioma. Study-wide background: Radiotherapy, temozolomide, or both had been given previously, and both were given to most.

Clones were read by immunoSEQ multiplex PCR, and TCRdb kept only the in-frame ones, dropping some. The table records 25,000 to 40,000 clones, roughly 78% of them present only once. Study-level results: Pseudoprogression seemed unlinked to shifts in top peripheral T cell clonotypes.

Time point in this sample: week 11, during vaccination. Topical imiquimod accompanied each vaccine dose, which consisted of 300 ug of mutant IDH1 20-mer peptide. Comment on this clone: What it binds is unknown.

The specimen comprised PBMCs, sampled from a glioma patient whose treatment included an IDH1 peptide vaccine. This sequence was found in a man aged 25-45 years with glioma.

CDR3 amino acids: CASSQFPSSGEETQYF. The CDR3 DNA sequence: TGCGCCAGCAGCCAATTCCCGTCTAGCGGGGAAGAGACCCAGTACTTC. V and J are TRBV4-1 and TRBJ2-5; 9 bases line up with TRBD2. Trimming took 2 bases from V and 3 from J; bases not matched to a gene: 7. The CDR3 runs 16 residues. Germline loops: CDR1 MGHRA, CDR2 YSYEKL.